This T cell receptor beta chain emerged from a study of OX40 agonist ivuxolimab in advanced cancers. Turning to the study itself: Patients were given ivuxolimab, an antibody that agonizes OX40 (CD134). Dose-escalation cases comprised hepatocellular carcinoma, melanoma, renal cell or head and neck cancer. Prior therapy, whether anti-PD-1, anti-PD-L1 or anti-CTLA-4, was allowed, and 30% to 40% had some.

Per germline, CDR1 MDHEN and CDR2 SYDVKM. The CDR3 has 16 residues. The V and J ends lost 2 bases and 1 base respectively, with 13 bases between them. Study findings and constraints: Clones of CD4+ and CD8+ blood T cells grew by week 6 at doses of 0.1 to 3.0 mg/kg.

Profiling relied on immunoSEQ multiplex PCR, and the TCRdb table lists in-frame clones only, not all of them. The data hold some 80,000 clones, with approximately 86% observed a single time. Concerning this clone itself: Its target is unknown.

The material sequenced was CD4+ or CD8+ T cells sorted from blood, taken in a trial of the OX40 agonist ivuxolimab. The chain employs TRBV28 and TRBJ2-3; D perhaps matches TRBD1 (5 bases). The clonotype comes from an adult with an advanced solid tumor such as melanoma, head and neck, liver or kidney cancer. CDR3 sequence reads: CASSLVGPGRTDTQYF. The CDR3 region has the DNA TGTGCCAGCAGTTTAGTGGGCCCAGGGCGCACAGATACGCAGTATTTT.